This T cell receptor (beta chain) was observed in a study of tumor-infiltrating lymphocytes in primary liver carcinoma. Findings of the study overall: Found in all five tumor regions were only about 7.5-25% of top clones.

The authors made TCR beta cDNA from approximately 500 ng total RNA with a constant-region primer. Three nested multiplex PCR rounds of slightly modified ARM-PCR generated TCR beta libraries. Primers for the first two PCR rounds were TRBV1-TRBV30 forward primers and a C-beta reverse primer (approximately 10 cycles per round). TCRdb called the multiplex PCR reads again in MiXCR, with one record for every CDR3 protein. Counted here are roughly 80,000 distinct CDR3 sequences, 72% occurring once; the ten biggest clones make up roughly 21%. Unsorted bulk tissue of about 20-30 mg yielded co-extracted RNA and DNA. The CDR3 is made up of 13 amino acids. For this clonotype: The antigen remains unidentified.

This receptor was identified in a man between 40 and 49 years old with primary liver carcinoma and hepatitis B virus infection. Sequenced sample: liver tumor tissue from sampling region 1. The subset: tumor region T1, superior pole. The chain carries TRBV12-3 or TRBV12-4 and TRBJ2-5; possibly TRBD1 for D (5 bases). This CDR3 is CIRSWGLRETQYF. The CDR3 DNA sequence: TGTATCAGGAGTTGGGGCCTTAGAGAGACCCAGTACTTC.